The sequence of this T cell receptor (beta chain) was determined in a study of a mutant IDH1 vaccine in newly diagnosed glioma. Across the whole study: Patients got their first vaccination 4-6 weeks after radiotherapy alone, or with temozolomide cycles. The treated population exhibited a male proportion of approximately 62%, a female proportion of roughly 38%, and a mean age of around 40 years.

Documented time point: week 23, last vaccination. It was 300 ug of mutant IDH1 20-mer peptide that made up each vaccine dose, given with topical imiquimod. A word on this clone: Its matching antigen is unknown.

Study-level findings and limits: Detectable vaccine-induced immune responses arose in roughly 93% of patients.

Germline CDR1 reads SGHKS; CDR2 reads YYEKEE (reference sequence). Trimming took 0 bases from V and 3 from J, leaving 16 bases between them. The CDR3 runs 16 residues. Profiled with immunoSEQ multiplex PCR; TCRdb holds only in-frame clones, not every one. The data hold roughly 36,000 clones, with over 75% observed a single time. Specimen: PBMCs, collected from a glioma patient whose treatment included an IDH1 peptide vaccine. The V and J genes are TRBV5-5 and TRBJ2-7, with a tentative D call TRBD1 (5 bases). The sequence derives from a man aged 40-49 years with glioma. This CDR3 is CASSLEWGRAHYEQYF. In DNA, the CDR3 is TGTGCCAGCAGCTTGGAATGGGGCAGGGCCCACTACGAGCAGTACTTC.